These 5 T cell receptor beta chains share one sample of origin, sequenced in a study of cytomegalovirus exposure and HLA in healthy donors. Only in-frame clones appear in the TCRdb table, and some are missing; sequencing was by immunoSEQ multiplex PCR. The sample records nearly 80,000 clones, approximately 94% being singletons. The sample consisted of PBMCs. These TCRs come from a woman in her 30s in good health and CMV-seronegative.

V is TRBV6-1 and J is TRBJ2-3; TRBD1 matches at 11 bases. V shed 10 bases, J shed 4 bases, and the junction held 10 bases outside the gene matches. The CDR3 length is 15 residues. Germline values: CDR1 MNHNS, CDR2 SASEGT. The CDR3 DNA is TGTGCCAACGGCCAGGGACAGGGGGGTCCAGATACGCAGTATTTT. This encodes CANGQGQGGPDTQYF.

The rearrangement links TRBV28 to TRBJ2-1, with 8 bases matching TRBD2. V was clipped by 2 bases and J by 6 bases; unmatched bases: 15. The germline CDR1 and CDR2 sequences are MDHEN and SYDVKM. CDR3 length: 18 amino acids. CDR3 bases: TGTGCCAGCAGTTTACCCCCCAGTGAGGCGGGGGGTGGCAATGAGCAGTTCTTC. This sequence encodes CASSLPPSEAGGGNEQFF.

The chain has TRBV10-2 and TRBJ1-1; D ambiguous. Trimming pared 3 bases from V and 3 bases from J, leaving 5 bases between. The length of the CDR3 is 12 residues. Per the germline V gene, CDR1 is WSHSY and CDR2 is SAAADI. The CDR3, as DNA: TGCGCCAGCAGTGACGCGGACACTGAAGCTTTCTTT. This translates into CASSDADTEAFF.

CDR3 sequence: CASSASGQGTANEKLFF. CDR3 nucleotide sequence: TGTGCCAGCAGCGCGTCGGGACAGGGCACGGCTAATGAAAAACTGTTTTTT. This chain links TRBV9 with TRBJ1-4; TRBD1 agrees at 9 bases. V dropped 3 bases and J dropped 3; count of bases not matched to a gene: 9. From germline, CDR1 is SGDLS and CDR2 YYNGEE. The length of the CDR3 is 17 residues.

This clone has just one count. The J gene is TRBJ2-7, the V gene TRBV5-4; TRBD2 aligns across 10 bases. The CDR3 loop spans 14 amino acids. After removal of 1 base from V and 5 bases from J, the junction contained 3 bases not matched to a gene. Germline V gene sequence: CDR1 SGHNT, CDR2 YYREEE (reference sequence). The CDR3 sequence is CASSLQLAGNEQYF. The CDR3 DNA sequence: TGTGCCAGCAGCTTGCAACTAGCGGGAAACGAGCAGTACTTC.